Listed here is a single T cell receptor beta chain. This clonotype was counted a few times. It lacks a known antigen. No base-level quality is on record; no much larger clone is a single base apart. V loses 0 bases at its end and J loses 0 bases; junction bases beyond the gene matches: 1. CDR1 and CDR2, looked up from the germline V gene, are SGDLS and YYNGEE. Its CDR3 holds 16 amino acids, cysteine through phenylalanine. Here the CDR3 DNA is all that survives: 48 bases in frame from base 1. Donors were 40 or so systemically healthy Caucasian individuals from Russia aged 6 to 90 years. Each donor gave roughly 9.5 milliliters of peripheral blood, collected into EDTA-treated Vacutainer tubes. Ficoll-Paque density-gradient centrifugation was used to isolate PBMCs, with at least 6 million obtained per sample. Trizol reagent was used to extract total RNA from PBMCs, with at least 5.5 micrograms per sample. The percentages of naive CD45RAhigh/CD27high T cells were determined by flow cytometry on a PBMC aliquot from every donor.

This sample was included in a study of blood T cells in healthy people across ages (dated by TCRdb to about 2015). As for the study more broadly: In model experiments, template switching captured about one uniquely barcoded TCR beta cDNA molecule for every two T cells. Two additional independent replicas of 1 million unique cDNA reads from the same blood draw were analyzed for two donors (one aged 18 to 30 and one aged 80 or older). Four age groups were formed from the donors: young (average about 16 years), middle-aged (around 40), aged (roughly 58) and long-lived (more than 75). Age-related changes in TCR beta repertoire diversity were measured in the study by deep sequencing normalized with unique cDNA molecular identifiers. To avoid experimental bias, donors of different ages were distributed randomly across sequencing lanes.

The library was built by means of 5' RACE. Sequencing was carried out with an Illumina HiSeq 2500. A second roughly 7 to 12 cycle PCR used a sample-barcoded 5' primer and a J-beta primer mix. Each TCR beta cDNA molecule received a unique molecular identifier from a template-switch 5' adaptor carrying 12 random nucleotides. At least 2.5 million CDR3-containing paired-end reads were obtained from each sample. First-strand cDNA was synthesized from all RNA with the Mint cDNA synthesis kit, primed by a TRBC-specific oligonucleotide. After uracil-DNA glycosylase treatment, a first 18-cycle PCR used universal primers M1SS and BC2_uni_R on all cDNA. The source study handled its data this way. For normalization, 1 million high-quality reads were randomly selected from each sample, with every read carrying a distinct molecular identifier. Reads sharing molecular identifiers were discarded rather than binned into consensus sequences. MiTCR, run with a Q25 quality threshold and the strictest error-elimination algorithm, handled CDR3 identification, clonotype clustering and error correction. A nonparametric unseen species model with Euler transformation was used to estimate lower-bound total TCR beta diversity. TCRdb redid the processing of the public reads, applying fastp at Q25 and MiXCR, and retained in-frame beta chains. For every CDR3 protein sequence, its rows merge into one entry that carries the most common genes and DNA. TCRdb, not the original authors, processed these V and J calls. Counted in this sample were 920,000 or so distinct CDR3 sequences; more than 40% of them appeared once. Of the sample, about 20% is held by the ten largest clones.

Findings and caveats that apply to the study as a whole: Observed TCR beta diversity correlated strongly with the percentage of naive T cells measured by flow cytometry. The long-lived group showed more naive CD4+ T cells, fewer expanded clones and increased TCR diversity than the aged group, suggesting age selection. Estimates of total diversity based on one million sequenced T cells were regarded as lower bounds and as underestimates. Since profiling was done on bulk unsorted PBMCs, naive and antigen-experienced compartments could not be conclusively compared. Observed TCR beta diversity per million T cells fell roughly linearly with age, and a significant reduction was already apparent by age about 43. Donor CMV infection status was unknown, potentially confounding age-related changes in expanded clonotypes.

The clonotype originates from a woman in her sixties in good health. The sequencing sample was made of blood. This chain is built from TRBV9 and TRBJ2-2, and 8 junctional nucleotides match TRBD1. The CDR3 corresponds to CASSVVTGANTGELFF. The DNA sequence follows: TGTGCCAGCAGCGTAGTGACAGGGGCGAACACCGGGGAGCTGTTTTTT.